This T cell receptor (beta chain) emerged from a study of response to subunit inactivated influenza vaccine (dated by TCRdb to between 2017 and 2018). About the investigation overall: The study used deep quantitative T cell receptor repertoire profiling to track responses to a trivalent subunit inactivated influenza vaccine. Study-wide findings and limitations: The authors proposed that each seasonal influenza vaccination may bring in only a limited number of new T cells.

CDR1 and CDR2, looked up from the germline V gene (reference sequence), are MNHEY and SMNVEV. Trimming accounts for 2 bases at V and 3 bases at J, while the number of junction bases matched to no gene is 12. CDR3 length: 20 amino acids, cysteine to phenylalanine. The CDR3 DNA has 60 bases and is translated from base 1. The method behind the library was RT-PCR. The instrument given in TCRdb is Illumina HiSeq 2500. The public sequencing data were trimmed at Q25 with fastp and processed into clonotypes with MiXCR by TCRdb, which kept only in-frame beta chains. Rows are combined by CDR3 protein, so each entry shows the most common genes and DNA. The table for this sample lists hundreds of thousands of distinct CDR3 sequences; around 13% of them were counted only once. 6% to 9.5% of the sample lies in the top ten. On this clonotype: There is no known antigen for this receptor. Base-call qualities are not available, and no considerably larger clone is one nucleotide away.

The rearrangement combines TRBV27 with TRBJ2-3; 15 central nucleotides agree with TRBD2. The source was PBMCs from blood, collected about 14 days before vaccination. The receptor was derived from a man between 50 and 59 years old who received an inactivated influenza vaccine. Donor details come from another sample of the same person, matched by shared clones. The DNA sequence is given as TGTGCCAGCAGTTTACGTGGACTAGCGGGAGGGTTTCGAAGGACAGATACGCAGTATTTT. Translation gives CASSLRGLAGGFRRTDTQYF.